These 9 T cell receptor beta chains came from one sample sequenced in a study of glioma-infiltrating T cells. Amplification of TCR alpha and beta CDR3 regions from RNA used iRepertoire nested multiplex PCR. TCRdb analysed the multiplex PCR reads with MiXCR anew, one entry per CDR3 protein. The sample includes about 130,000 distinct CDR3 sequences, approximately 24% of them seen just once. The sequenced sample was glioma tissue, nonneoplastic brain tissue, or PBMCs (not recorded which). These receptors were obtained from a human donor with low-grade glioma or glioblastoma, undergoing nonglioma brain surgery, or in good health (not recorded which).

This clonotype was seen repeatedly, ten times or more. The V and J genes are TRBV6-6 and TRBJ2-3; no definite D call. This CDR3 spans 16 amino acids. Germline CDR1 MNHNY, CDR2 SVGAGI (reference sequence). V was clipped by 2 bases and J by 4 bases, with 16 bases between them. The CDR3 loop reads CASSYVRTTGSDTQYF. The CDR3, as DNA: TGTGCCAGCAGTTACGTTCGCACCACTGGGTCAGATACGCAGTATTTT.

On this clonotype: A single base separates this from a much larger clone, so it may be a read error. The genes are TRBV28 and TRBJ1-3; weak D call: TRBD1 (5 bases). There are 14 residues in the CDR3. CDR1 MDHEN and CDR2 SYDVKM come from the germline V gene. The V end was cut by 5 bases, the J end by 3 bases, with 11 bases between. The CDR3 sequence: CASSPGAVGNTIYF. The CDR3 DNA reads TGTGCCAGCAGTCCCGGGGCCGTTGGAAACACCATATATTTT. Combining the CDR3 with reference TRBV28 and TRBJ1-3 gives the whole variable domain DVKVTQSSRYLVKRTGEKVFLECVQDMDHENMFWYRQDPGLGLRLIYFSYDVKMKEKGDIPEGYSVSREKKERFSLILESASTNQTSMYLCASSPGAVGNTIYFGEGSWLTVV.

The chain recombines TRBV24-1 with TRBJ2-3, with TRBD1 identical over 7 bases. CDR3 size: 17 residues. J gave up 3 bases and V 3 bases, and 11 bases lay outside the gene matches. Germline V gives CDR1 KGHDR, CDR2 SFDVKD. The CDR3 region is CATSDNQDRVKTDTQYF. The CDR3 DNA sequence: TGTGCCACCAGTGATAACCAAGACAGGGTCAAAACAGATACGCAGTATTTT.

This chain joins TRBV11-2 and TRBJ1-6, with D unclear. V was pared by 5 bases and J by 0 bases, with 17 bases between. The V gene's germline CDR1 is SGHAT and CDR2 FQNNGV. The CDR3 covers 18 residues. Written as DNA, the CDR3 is TGTGCCAGCAGCCCAAGGATAGGCGGGAGCTCCTATAATTCACCCCTCCACTTT. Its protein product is CASSPRIGGSSYNSPLHF.

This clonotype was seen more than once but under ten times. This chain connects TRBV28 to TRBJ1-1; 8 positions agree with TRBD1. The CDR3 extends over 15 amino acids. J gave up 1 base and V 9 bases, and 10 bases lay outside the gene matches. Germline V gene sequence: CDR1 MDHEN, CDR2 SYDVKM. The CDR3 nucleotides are TGTGCCAGTTTCGACAGGGGAGAGTGGAACACTGAAGCTTTCTTT. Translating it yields CASFDRGEWNTEAFF. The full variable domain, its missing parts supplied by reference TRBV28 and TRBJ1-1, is DVKVTQSSRYLVKRTGEKVFLECVQDMDHENMFWYRQDPGLGLRLIYFSYDVKMKEKGDIPEGYSVSREKKERFSLILESASTNQTSMYLCASFDRGEWNTEAFFGQGTRLTVV.

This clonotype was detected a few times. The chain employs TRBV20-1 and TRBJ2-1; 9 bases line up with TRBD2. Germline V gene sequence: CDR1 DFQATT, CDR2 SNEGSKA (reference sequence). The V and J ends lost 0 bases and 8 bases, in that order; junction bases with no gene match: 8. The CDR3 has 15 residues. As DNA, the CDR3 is TGCAGTGCTAGAGAGGGGGCGGGGGGGCTGGATGAGCAGTTCTTC. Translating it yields CSAREGAGGLDEQFF.

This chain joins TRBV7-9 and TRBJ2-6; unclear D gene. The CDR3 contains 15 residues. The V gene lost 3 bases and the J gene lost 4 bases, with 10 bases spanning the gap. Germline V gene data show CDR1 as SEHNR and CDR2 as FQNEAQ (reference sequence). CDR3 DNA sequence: TGTGCCAGCAGCTTGGACGCCGCCGGGGCCAACGTCCTGACTTTC. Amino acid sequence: CASSLDAAGANVLTF.

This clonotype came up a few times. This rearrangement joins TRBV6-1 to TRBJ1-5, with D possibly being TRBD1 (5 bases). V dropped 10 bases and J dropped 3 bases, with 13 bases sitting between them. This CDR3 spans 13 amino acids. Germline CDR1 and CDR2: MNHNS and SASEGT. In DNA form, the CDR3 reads TGTGCCATCAGAGCCGGGACCAATCAGCCCCAGCATTTT. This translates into CAIRAGTNQPQHF.

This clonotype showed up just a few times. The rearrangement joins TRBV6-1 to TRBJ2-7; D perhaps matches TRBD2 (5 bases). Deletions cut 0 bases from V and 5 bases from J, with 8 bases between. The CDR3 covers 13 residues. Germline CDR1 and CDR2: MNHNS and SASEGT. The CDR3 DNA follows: TGTGCCAGCAGTGAAGCTGGTAGCGACGAGCAGTACGTC. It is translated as CASSEAGSDEQYV.